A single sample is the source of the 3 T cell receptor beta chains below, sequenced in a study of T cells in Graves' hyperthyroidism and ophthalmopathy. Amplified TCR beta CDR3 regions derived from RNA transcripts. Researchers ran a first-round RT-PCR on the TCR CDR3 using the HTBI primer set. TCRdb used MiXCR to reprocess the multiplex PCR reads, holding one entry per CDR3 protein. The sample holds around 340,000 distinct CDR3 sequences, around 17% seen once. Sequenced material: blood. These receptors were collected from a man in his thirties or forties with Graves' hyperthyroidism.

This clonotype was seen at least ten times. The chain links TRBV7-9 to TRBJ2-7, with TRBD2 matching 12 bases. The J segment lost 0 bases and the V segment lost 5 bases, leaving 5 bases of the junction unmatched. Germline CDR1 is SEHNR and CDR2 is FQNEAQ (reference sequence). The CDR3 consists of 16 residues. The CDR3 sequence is CASSPSSGRASYEQYF. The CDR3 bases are TGTGCCAGCAGCCCTTCTAGCGGGAGGGCCTCCTACGAGCAGTACTTC.

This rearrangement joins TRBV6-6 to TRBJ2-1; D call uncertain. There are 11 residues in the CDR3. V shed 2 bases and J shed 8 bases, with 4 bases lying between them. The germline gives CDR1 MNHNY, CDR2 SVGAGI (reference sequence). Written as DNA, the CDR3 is TGTGCCAGCAGTTACCTGGATGAGCAGTTCTTC. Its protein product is CASSYLDEQFF.

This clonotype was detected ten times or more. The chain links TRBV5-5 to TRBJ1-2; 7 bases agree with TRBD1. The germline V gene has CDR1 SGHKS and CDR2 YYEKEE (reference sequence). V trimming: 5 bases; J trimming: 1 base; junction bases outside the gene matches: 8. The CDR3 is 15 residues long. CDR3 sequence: CASSTRGQFNYGYTF. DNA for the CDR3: TGTGCCAGCAGTACGAGGGGACAGTTTAACTATGGCTACACCTTC.